This T cell receptor (beta chain) was captured by sequencing in a study of T cell responses to AZD1222 COVID-19 vaccine. Study-wide results and limits: Females made up more of the donors, who were largely white British, and clonal diversity may have come out too low. Among spike-specific TCRs, nearly half reportedly target unmutated variant regions.

Points on this clone: Its antigen remains unknown.

TCRdb's table, derived via immunoSEQ multiplex PCR, lists solely in-frame clones and lacks some. Of over 130,000 clones detected, around 90% appear once; the ten largest clones hold around 3.3%. The CDR3 extends over 16 amino acids. Germline CDR1 and CDR2: LGHNA and YNFKEQ. The J segment lost 6 bases and the V segment lost 1 base, leaving 6 bases of the junction unmatched. This sequence was found in an adult in good health. Source: peripheral blood, taken on day 0 of AZD1222 vaccination. This rearrangement joins TRBV4-2 to TRBJ1-5, with TRBD1 identical over 10 bases. In DNA form, the CDR3 reads TGTGCCAGCAGCCAAGGGGTCAGGACAGGGGGTCAGCCCCAGCATTTT. Its protein is CASSQGVRTGGQPQHF.